Shown below are 17 T cell receptor beta chains from a single sample sequenced in a study of post-analysis software for immune sequencing data. Unique molecular identifiers had been added to the TCR beta cDNA libraries. Each CDR3 protein gets one entry after TCRdb re-called the PCR reads with MiXCR. The sample lists roughly 580,000 distinct CDR3 sequences, roughly 45% occurring once. The antigens for these receptors are not known. Whole-study results and caveats: About 5 TRBV segments occurring more often in patients than controls included TRBV5-6, TRBV5-1 and TRBV20-1.

The source material was blood. The source of these receptors is a girl under 18 with multiple sclerosis.

V and J are TRBV7-9 and TRBJ2-5; D is unresolved. Germline V gene data show CDR1 as SEHNR and CDR2 as FQNEAQ (reference sequence). This CDR3 is built from 13 residues. Trimming removed 5 bases at V and 5 bases at J, with 12 bases between. This CDR3 is CASSRGSVETQYF. The CDR3 nucleotides are TGTGCCAGCAGCCGTGGCTCTGTGGAGACCCAGTACTTC.

This clonotype appeared a few times. The chain uses TRBV29-1 and TRBJ1-1, with 8 bases lining up with TRBD1. Trimming at V came to 7 bases and at J to 1 base, leaving 8 bases not matched to a gene. Germline V gene data show CDR1 as SQVTM and CDR2 as ANQGSEA. The CDR3 runs 14 residues. The CDR3, as DNA: TGCAGCGCCGCGGACAGGGAGGCGAACACTGAAGCTTTCTTT. Translated, it gives CSAADREANTEAFF.

In DNA, the CDR3 is TGTGCCAGCAGTCCACAGGAGAGCTCCTATAATTCACCCCTCCACTTT. Protein product: CASSPQESSYNSPLHF. The rearrangement joins TRBV12-3 or TRBV12-4 to TRBJ1-6; possibly TRBD1 for D (5 bases). The CDR3 covers 16 residues. V lost 5 bases, J lost 0 bases, and 11 bases lay in between.

Comments on this clonotype: A read error may account for a junction end that differs from germline. The chain recombines TRBV6-5 with TRBJ2-6; 9 positions agree with TRBD1. CDR1 is MNHEY and CDR2 is SVGAGI in the germline V gene. The CDR3 has 14 residues. The CDR3 DNA sequence: TGTGCCGGCAGGGGACAGGGTTTATCCAACGTCCTGACTTTC. The encoded protein is CAGRGQGLSNVLTF.

The rearrangement links TRBV10-1 to TRBJ1-6; tentatively, D is TRBD1 (6 bases). From germline, CDR1 is WNHNN and CDR2 SYGVQD (reference sequence). Trimming cost V 6 bases and J 14 bases, with 17 bases left between them. The CDR3 contains 13 residues. CDR3 sequence (DNA): TGCGCCAGCAGGGCAAATCCCAGGGGAGCCCTCCACTTT. Its protein is CASRANPRGALHF.

This rearrangement joins TRBV5-1 to TRBJ2-1, with D perhaps matching TRBD1 (6 bases). The J call is in doubt because the DNA end fits TRBJ2-7 better. This CDR3 region has 15 residues. The germline V gene has CDR1 SGHRS and CDR2 YFSETQ. The CDR3 is CASRAGTSSYNEQYF. For the CDR3, the DNA is TGCGCCAGTAGAGCCGGGACAAGCTCCTACAATGAGCAGTACTTC.

The rearrangement joins TRBV7-8 to TRBJ2-5; 7 bases are shared with TRBD1. Germline V CDR1 and CDR2: SGHVS, FQNEAQ. The length of the CDR3 is 15 residues. J gave up 2 bases and V 6 bases, and 9 bases lay outside the gene matches. In DNA, the CDR3 is TGTGCCAGCAGTGTCATGGGACAGATACAAGAGACCCAGTACTTC. Encoded protein: CASSVMGQIQETQYF.

V and J are TRBV5-1 and TRBJ2-3; 10 bases are a match to TRBD2. This CDR3 contains 16 residues. CDR1 and CDR2 from the germline V gene are SGHRS and YFSETQ. The V segment lost 0 bases and the J segment 3 bases; nucleotides outside the gene matches: 4. The CDR3 loop is CASSLVASGGTDTQYF. CDR3 DNA: TGCGCCAGCAGCTTGGTGGCTAGCGGGGGAACAGATACGCAGTATTTT.

This clonotype was counted only a few times. The genes are TRBV12-3 or TRBV12-4 and TRBJ1-1; a possible D gene is TRBD1 (5 bases). There are 13 residues in the CDR3. V was trimmed by 6 bases and J by 3 bases, leaving 11 bases between them. CDR3 sequence: CASRRGEDTEAFF. CDR3 in DNA: TGTGCCAGCAGGCGGGGGGAGGACACTGAAGCTTTCTTT.

The chain combines TRBV2 with TRBJ2-5, with D maybe TRBD2 (6 bases). V was shortened by 1 base and J by 5 bases, with 14 bases between the two germline ends. From germline, CDR1 is SNHLY and CDR2 FYNNEI. This CDR3 region has 15 residues. This CDR3 is CASSEGGVLRETQYF. For the CDR3, the DNA is TGTGCCAGCAGTGAAGGGGGGGTCCTTAGGGAGACCCAGTACTTC.

The rearrangement uses TRBV12-3 or TRBV12-4 and TRBJ2-5, with D possibly TRBD2 on 5 matching bases. Trimming left V 8 bases short and J 5 bases short, with 18 bases between. The CDR3 contains 14 residues. CDR3: CASRPGVVGETQYF. CDR3 coding DNA: TGTGCCAGCCGACCCGGGGTAGTTGGGGAGACCCAGTACTTC.

This clonotype was observed a handful of times. The V gene is TRBV12-3 or TRBV12-4, the J gene TRBJ1-2; D possibly corresponds to TRBD1 (5 bases). This CDR3 has 13 amino acids. Trimming took 5 bases from V and 8 from J, leaving 15 bases between them. Here the CDR3 reads CASSPGGTGGYTF. In nucleotides, the CDR3 is TGTGCCAGCAGTCCCGGGGGTACGGGAGGCTACACCTTC.

The rearrangement links TRBV10-3 to TRBJ2-7, with a possible D match to TRBD1 (6 bases). Germline CDR1 reads ENHRY; CDR2 reads SYGVKD. The CDR3 is 15 residues long. The V end lost 3 bases, the J end lost 3 bases, and 15 bases lay between the germline ends. CDR3 region: CAISEEAGEVYEQYF. The CDR3 DNA follows: TGTGCCATCAGTGAAGAGGCAGGGGAAGTCTACGAGCAGTACTTC.

This clonotype was recorded a few times. This rearrangement joins TRBV7-9 to TRBJ2-7; TRBD2 aligns across 10 bases. V gave up 4 bases and J gave up 3 bases; unmatched junction bases: 9. The CDR3 sequence is 16 residues long. Germline CDR1 SEHNR, CDR2 FQNEAQ (reference sequence). The CDR3 region is CASSSPRWTSGYEQYF. CDR3 DNA: TGTGCCAGCAGCTCCCCGCGGTGGACTAGCGGCTACGAGCAGTACTTC.

The rearrangement links TRBV20-1 to TRBJ2-3; D is perhaps TRBD1 or TRBD2 (5 bases each). Trimming shortened V by 0 bases and J by 2 bases, and 18 bases separated the two germline ends. Germline loops: CDR1 DFQATT, CDR2 SNEGSKA (reference sequence). The CDR3 loop spans 17 amino acids. CDR3 sequence (DNA): TGCAGTGCTAGAGATTATGACCAGTTCGGGGCCACAGATACGCAGTATTTT. Translated: CSARDYDQFGATDTQYF.

V gene TRBV27 combines with J gene TRBJ2-7; D tentatively reads TRBD1 or TRBD2 (5 bases each). The CDR3 loop spans 14 amino acids. Germline-derived CDR1 and CDR2 are MNHEY and SMNVEV (reference sequence). The V and J ends lost 1 base and 3 bases respectively, with 10 bases between them. The CDR3 DNA reads TGTGCCAGCAGTTTATGGGGGAAGGGCTACGAGCAGTACTTC. This sequence encodes CASSLWGKGYEQYF.

The chain carries TRBV13 and TRBJ2-7, with TRBD2 identical over 9 bases. The CDR3 length is 17 residues. V dropped 5 bases and J dropped 0; count of bases not matched to a gene: 11. CDR1 is PRHDT and CDR2 is FYEKMQ in the germline V gene (reference sequence). The CDR3 DNA follows: TGTGCCAGCAGCCAACCACGCCTAGCGGGACGCTCCTACGAGCAGTACTTC. The encoded protein is CASSQPRLAGRSYEQYF.